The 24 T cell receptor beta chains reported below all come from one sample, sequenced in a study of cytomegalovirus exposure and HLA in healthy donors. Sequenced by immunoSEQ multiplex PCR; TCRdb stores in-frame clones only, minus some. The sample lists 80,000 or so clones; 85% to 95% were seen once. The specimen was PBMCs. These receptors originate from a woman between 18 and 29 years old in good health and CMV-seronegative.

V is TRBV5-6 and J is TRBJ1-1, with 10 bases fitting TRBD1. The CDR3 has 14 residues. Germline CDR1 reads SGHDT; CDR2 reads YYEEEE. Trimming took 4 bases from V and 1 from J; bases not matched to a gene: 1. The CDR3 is CASSGTGANTEAFF. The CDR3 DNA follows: TGTGCCAGCAGCGGGACAGGGGCGAACACTGAAGCTTTCTTT.

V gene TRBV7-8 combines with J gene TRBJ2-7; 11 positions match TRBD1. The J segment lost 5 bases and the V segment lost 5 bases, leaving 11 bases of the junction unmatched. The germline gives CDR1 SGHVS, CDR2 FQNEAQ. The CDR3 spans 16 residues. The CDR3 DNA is TGTGCCAGCAGCCCCCCCGGGACAGGGGGTTCGGACGAGCAGTACTTC. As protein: CASSPPGTGGSDEQYF.

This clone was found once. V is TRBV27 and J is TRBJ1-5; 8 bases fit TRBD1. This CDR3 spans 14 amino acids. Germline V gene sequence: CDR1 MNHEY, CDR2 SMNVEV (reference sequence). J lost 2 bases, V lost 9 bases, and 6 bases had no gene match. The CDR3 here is CARRGGQGNQPQHF. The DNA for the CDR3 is TGTGCCAGGAGGGGGGGACAGGGCAATCAGCCCCAGCATTTT.

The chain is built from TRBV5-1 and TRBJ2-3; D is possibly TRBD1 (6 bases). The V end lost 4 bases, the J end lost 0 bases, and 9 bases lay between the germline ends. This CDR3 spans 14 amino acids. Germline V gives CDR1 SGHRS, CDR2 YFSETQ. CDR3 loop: CASSRDTSTDTQYF. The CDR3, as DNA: TGCGCCAGCAGCCGGGACACAAGCACAGATACGCAGTATTTT.

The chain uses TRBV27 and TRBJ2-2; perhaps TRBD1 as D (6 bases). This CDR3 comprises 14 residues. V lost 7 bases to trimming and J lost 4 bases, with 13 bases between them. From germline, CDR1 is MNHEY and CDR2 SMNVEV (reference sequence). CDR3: CASTAGAVTGELFF. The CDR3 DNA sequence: TGTGCCAGCACGGCAGGGGCAGTCACCGGGGAGCTGTTTTTT.

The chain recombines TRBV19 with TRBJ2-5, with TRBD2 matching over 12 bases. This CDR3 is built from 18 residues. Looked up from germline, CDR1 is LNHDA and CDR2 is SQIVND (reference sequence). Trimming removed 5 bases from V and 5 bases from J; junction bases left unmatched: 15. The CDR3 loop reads CASSLTSGGLSWGETQYF. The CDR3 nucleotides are TGTGCCAGTAGTCTCACTAGCGGGGGGCTTTCGTGGGGTGAGACCCAGTACTTC.

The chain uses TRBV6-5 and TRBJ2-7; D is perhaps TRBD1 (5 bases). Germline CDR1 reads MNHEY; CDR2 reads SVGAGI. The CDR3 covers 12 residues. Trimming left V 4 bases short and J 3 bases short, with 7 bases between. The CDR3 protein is CASSSQVYEQYF. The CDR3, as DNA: TGTGCCAGCAGTTCACAGGTCTACGAGCAGTACTTC.

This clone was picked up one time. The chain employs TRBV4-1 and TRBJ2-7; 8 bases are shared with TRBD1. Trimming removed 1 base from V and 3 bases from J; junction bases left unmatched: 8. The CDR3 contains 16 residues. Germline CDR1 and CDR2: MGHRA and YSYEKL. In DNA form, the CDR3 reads TGCGCCAGCAGCCAAGGCCGGGGGACAGGTTACTACGAGCAGTACTTC. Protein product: CASSQGRGTGYYEQYF.

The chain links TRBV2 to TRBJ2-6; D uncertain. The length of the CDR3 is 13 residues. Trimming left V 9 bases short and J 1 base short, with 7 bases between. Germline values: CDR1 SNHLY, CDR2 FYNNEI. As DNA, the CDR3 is TGTGCCAGGAGCCTATCTGGGGCCAACGTCCTGACTTTC. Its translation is CARSLSGANVLTF.

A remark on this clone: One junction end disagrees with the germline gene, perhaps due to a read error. CDR3 loop: CAWSRDRIYHETQYF. As DNA, the CDR3 is TGTGCCTGGAGCCGGGACAGGATTTACCACGAGACCCAGTACTTC. The V gene is TRBV30, the J gene TRBJ2-5; the match to TRBD1 covers 8 bases. Germline CDR1 and CDR2: GTSNPN and SVGIG (reference sequence). This CDR3 comprises 15 residues.

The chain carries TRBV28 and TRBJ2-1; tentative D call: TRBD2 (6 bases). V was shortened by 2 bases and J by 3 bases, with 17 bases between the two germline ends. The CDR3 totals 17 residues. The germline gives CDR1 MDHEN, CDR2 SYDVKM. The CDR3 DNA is TGTGCCAGCAGTTTAGGGGGAACTAGCTTGGACTACAATGAGCAGTTCTTC. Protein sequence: CASSLGGTSLDYNEQFF.

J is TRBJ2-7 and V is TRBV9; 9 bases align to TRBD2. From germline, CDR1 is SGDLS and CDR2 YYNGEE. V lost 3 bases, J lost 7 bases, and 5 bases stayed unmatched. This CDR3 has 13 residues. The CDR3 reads CASSGGLATEQYF. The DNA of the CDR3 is TGTGCCAGCAGCGGGGGACTAGCCACGGAGCAGTACTTC.

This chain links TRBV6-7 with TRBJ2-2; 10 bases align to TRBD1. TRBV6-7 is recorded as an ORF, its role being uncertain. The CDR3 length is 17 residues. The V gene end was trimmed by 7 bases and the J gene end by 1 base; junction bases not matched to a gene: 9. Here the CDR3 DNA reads TGTGCCAGCAAAATAGGGACAGGGGCCGGGAACACCGGGGAGCTGTTTTTT. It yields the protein CASKIGTGAGNTGELFF.

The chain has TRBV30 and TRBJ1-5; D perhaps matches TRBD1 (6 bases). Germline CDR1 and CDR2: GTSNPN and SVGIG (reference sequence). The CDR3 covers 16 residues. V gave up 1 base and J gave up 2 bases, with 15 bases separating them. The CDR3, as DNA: TGTGCCTGGAGTGGCCCCGGGACATTTGGCAATCAGCCCCAGCATTTT. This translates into CAWSGPGTFGNQPQHF.

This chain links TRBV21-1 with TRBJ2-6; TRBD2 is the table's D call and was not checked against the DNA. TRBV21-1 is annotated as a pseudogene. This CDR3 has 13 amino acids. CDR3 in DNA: TGTGCCAGGCGTTCCTCTGGGGCCAACGTCCTGACTTTC. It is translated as CARRSSGANVLTF.

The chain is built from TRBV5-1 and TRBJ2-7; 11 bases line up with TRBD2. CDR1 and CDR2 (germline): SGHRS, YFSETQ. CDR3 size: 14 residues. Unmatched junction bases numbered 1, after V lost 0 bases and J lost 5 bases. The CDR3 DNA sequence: TGCGCCAGCAGCTTGGCACTAGCGGGAGACGAGCAGTACTTC. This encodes CASSLALAGDEQYF.

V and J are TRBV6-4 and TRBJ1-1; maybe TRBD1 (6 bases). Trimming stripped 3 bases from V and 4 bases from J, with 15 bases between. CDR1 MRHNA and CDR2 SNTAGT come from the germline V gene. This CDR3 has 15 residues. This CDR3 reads CASSETPGAPTEAFF. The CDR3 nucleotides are TGTGCCAGCAGTGAGACACCAGGGGCCCCCACTGAAGCTTTCTTT.

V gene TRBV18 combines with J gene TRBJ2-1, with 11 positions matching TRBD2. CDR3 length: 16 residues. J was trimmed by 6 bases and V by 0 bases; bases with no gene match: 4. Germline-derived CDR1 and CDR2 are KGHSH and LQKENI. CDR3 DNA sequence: TGTGCCAGCTCACCACCACTAGCGGGAGTGGGCAATGAGCAGTTCTTC. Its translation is CASSPPLAGVGNEQFF. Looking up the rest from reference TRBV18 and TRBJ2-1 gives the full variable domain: NAGVMQNPRHLVRRRGQEARLRCSPMKGHSHVYWYRQLPEEGLKFMVYLQKENIIDESGMPKERFSAEFPKEGPSILRIQQVVRGDSAAYFCASSPPLAGVGNEQFFGPGTRLTVL.

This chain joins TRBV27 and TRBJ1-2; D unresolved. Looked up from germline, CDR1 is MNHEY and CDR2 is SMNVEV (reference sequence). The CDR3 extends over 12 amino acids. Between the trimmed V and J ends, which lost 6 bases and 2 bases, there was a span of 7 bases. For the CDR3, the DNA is TGTGCCAGCAGAGAGCGAAACTATGGCTACACCTTC. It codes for CASRERNYGYTF.

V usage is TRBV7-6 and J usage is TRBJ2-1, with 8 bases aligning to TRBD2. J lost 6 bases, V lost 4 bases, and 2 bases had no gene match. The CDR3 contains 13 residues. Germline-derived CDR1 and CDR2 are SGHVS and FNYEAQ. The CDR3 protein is CASSSGGLNEQFF. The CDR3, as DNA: TGTGCCAGCAGCTCGGGGGGGCTCAATGAGCAGTTCTTC.

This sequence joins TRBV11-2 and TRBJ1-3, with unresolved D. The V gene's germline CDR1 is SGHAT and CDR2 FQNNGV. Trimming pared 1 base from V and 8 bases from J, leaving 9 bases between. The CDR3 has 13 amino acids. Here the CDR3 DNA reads TGTGCCAGCAGCTTAGGTCCGGAGGACACCATATATTTT. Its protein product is CASSLGPEDTIYF.

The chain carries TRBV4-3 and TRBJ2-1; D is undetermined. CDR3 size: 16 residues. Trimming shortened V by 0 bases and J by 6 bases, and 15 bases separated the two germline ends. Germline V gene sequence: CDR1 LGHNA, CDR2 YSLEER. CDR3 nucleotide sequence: TGCGCCAGCAGCCAAGATGGAAACAGCCCTGTCAATGAGCAGTTCTTC. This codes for CASSQDGNSPVNEQFF.

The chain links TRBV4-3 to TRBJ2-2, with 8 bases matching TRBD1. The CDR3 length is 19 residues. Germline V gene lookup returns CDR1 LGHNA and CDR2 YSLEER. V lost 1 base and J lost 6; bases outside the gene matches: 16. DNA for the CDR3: TGCGCCAGCAGCCAAGTGGGAAGGCAGGGGGCAAAGTGGGCCGGGGAGCTGTTTTTT. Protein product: CASSQVGRQGAKWAGELFF.

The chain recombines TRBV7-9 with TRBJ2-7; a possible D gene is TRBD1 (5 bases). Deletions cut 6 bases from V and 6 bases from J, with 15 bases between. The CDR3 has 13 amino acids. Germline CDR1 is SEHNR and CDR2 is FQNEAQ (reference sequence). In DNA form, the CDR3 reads TGTGCCAGCAGACAAACAGCGCAGGGCGAGCAGTACTTC. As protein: CASRQTAQGEQYF.